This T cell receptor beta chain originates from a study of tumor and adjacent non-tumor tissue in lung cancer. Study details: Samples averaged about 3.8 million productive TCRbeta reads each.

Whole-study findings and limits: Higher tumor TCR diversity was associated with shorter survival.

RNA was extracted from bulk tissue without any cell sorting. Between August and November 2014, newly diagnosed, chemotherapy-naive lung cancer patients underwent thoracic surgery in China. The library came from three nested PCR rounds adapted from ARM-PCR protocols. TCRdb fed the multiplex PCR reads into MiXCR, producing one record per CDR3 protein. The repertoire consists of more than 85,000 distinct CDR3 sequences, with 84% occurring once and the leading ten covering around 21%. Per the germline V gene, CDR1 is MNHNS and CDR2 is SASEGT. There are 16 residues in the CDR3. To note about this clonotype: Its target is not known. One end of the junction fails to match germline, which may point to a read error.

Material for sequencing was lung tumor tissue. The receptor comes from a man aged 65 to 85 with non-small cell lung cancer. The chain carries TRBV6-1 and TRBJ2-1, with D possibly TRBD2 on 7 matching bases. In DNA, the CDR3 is TGTGCCGGCACCCTAAGGGGGGGCACCGGGTCCAATGAGCAGTTATTT. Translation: CAGTLRGGTGSNEQLF.